This record covers a single T cell receptor beta chain. Its antigen is unknown. One entry per CDR3 protein results from TCRdb running MiXCR on the reads. The sample lists 90,000 to 110,000 distinct CDR3 sequences; less than 30% were seen once. This entry belongs to a study of T cell repertoires in cytomegalovirus infection. As for the study in general: In the study, CMV epitopes included recently identified HLA-C-restricted and well-studied HLA-B-restricted ones. Public TCR beta signatures were indicative of both CMV infection and a matching HLA type. Whole-study findings and limits: Clonotype analysis showed dominance of the ex vivo response by HLA-C-restricted CMV-specific TCR beta clonotypes.

V lost 0 bases and J lost 0, with 9 bases in between. Germline V gene sequence: CDR1 LGHNA, CDR2 YNFKEQ. CDR3 size: 15 residues. Sequenced material: CD8+ T cells from cultured PBMCs, taken from culture after CMV antigen stimulation. The chain joins TRBV4-2 to TRBJ2-7; weak D call: TRBD2 (6 bases). This TCR was sampled from a human donor in good health (CMV status not recorded). Some clones in this sample may be carry-over from other donors' samples. Here the CDR3 reads CASSQDWEASYEQYF. The CDR3 region has the DNA TGTGCCAGCAGCCAAGATTGGGAGGCCTCCTACGAGCAGTACTTC.